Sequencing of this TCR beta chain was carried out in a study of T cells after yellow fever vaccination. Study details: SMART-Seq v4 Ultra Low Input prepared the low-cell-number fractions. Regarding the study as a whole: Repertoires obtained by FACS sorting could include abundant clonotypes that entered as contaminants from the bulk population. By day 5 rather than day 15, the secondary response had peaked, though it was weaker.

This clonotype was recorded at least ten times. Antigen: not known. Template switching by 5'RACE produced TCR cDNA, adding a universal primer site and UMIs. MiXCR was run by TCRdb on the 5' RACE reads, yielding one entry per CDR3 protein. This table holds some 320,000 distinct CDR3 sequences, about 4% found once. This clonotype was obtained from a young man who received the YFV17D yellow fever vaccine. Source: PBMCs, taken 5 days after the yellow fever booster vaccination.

CDR3 loop: CATSRELREQYF. CDR3 bases: TGTGCCACCAGCAGAGAACTACGCGAGCAGTACTTC. The V and J genes are TRBV15 and TRBJ2-7; no clear D gene. Deletions cut 0 bases from V and 6 bases from J, with 6 bases between. The CDR3 runs to 12 residues. CDR1 is LNHNV, CDR2 YYDKDF, per germline (reference sequence).